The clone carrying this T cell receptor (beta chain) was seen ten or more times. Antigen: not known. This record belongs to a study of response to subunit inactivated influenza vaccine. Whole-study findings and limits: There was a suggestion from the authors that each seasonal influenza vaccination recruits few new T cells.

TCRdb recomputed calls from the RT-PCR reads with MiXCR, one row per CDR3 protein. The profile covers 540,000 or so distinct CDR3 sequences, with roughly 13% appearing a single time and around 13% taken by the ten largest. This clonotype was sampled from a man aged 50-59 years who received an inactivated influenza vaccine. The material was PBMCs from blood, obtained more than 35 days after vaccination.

The CDR3 sequence is CSVEDRLANYNEQFF. CDR3 in DNA: TGCAGCGTTGAGGATAGGCTAGCGAATTACAATGAGCAGTTCTTC. The chain recombines TRBV29-1 with TRBJ2-1, with D possibly TRBD2 on 6 matching bases. The V gene lost 3 bases and the J gene lost 4 bases, with 16 bases spanning the gap. Germline V gives CDR1 SQVTM, CDR2 ANQGSEA. This CDR3 has 15 amino acids.